The TCR beta chain under discussion was sequenced for a study of OX40 agonist ivuxolimab in advanced cancers. Background for the entire study: Ivuxolimab, which targeted the costimulatory receptor OX40 (CD134), was an agonistic, fully human IgG2 monoclonal antibody. Intravenous ivuxolimab was administered to patients every 2 weeks at six dose levels: 0.01, 0.1, 0.3, 1.5, 3 and 10 mg/kg. Of the approximately 54 patients in dose escalation, some 19 had hepatocellular carcinoma, about 15 had melanoma, 9 had renal cell carcinoma and 9 had head and neck cancer. In the dose-escalation cohort, 75% to 90% of patients were male, and the mean age was 60 years with a range of roughly 20 to 85. Patients were allowed to have had prior anti-PD-1, anti-PD-L1 or anti-CTLA-4 therapy, and approximately 40% of the dose-escalation patients had been treated with checkpoint inhibitors. Partial responses occurred in three dose-escalation patients: two with cutaneous melanoma and one with hepatocellular carcinoma. Peripheral TCRbeta sequencing was intended to test whether TCR sequence diversity was altered and clonal T-cell expansion was caused by ivuxolimab. The paper covers the monotherapy dose-escalation part of the phase I ivuxolimab trial, which included N ≈ 50 patients.

The germline V gene (reference sequence) supplies CDR1 GTSNPN and CDR2 SVGIG. V loses 1 base, J loses 11 bases, and the germline ends lie 15 bases apart. From cysteine to phenylalanine, the CDR3 is 13 amino acids long. The entry retains the CDR3 DNA only, 39 bases that are in frame from base 1. Concerning this clone: Its antigen is not yet known. Base-call qualities are not available, and no considerably larger clone is one nucleotide away.

To sequence the TCRbeta CDR3 region, genomic DNA was isolated from the sorted cells. The immunoSEQ Assay was used to sequence the TCRbeta CDR3 regions. Sourced from immuneACCESS, this table was stored by TCRdb with only in-frame sequences that have V and J called. A share of the clones is absent; for the studies checked, an unresolved V gene accounts for under half, and the remainder has no known explanation. Across this sample there are about 120,000 clones, with approximately 90% seen only once. The ten largest clonotypes hold 0.55% to 0.7% of the sample. What the work shows at the level of the full study, not this receptor alone: At doses from 0.1 to 3.0 mg/kg, clonal expansion was seen in both CD4+ and CD8+ blood T cells between baseline and week 6. Low levels of normalized T-cell clonal expansion were also seen in some patients who did not respond. On average, CD8+ T cells showed more expanded clones than CD4+ T cells after ivuxolimab. Antigen specificity was not determined for the clonally expanded peripheral T cells. Partial responders in the 0.1-3.0 mg/kg groups had among the lowest normalized peripheral clonal expansion, especially among CD8+ T cells.

The trial excluded patients who had a history of autoimmune disease or who were on systemic immunosuppression. Peripheral blood for TCR sequencing was collected from all dose cohorts at baseline, on cycle 4 day 1, and on cycle 7 day 1. The samples were drawn from a first-in-human, open-label, multicenter phase I dose-escalation trial of ivuxolimab. Adults with locally advanced or metastatic head and neck squamous cell, hepatocellular, melanoma or renal cell carcinoma were enrolled in the trial. Before TCR sequencing, CD4+ T cells and CD8+ T cells were sorted from peripheral blood as separate populations.

This receptor was taken from an adult with an advanced solid tumor such as melanoma, head and neck, liver or kidney cancer. The chain employs TRBV30 and TRBJ1-5; the D gene is perhaps TRBD1, on 5 matching bases. This specimen consisted of CD4+ or CD8+ T cells sorted from blood, obtained in a trial of the OX40 agonist ivuxolimab. The sequenced DNA is TGTGCCTGGAGTGGGGCGGCGACGGGGGCCCAGCATTTT. It translates as CAWSGAATGAQHF.